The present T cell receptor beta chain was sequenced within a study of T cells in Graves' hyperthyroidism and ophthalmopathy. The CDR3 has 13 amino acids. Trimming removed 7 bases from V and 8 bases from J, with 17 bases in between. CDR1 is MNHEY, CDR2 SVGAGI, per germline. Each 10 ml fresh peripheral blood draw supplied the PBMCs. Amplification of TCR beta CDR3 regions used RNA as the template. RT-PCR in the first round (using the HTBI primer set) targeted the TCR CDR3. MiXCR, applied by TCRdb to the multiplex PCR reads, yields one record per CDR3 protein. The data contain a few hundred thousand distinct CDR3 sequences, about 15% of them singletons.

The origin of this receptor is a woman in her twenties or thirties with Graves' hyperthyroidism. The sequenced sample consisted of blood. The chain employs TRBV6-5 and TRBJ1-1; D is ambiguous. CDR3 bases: TGTGCCAGCATTACAGCGGGGTTGGTCGAAGCTTTCTTT. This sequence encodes CASITAGLVEAFF.